This T cell receptor (beta chain) was sequenced for a study of T-cell memory formation after mild COVID-19. The 5'RACE method, run with constant-segment primers, produced TCR alpha and TCR beta cDNA libraries (carrying sample barcodes and UMIs). TCRdb processed the 5' RACE reads anew with MiXCR; each CDR3 protein has one entry. The table records 58,000 or so distinct CDR3 sequences, 28% of them present only once. Study-wide points: CD4+ bias marked clones expanding day 15 to 37, unlike balanced contracting clones. Among CD4+ contracting clones, most were CM and EM, and CD8+ ones EMRA. Researchers found some responding clones in pre-infection memory, a sign that cross-reactive memory joined.

With respect to this clonotype: Its antigen remains unidentified.

This CDR3 has 15 residues. CDR1 and CDR2 (germline): SQVTM, ANQGSEA. V dropped 4 bases and J dropped 0 bases, with 12 bases sitting between them. V and J are TRBV29-1 and TRBJ2-2, with D perhaps TRBD1 or TRBD2 (5 bases each). Sample: PBMCs or a T cell subset sorted from them (not recorded which). The sequence came from a man aged 18 to 35 who had mild COVID-19 (a few samples of this study predate the infection). Cell type and time point are not known. The CDR3 sequence is CSVGLGTANTGELFF. As DNA, the CDR3 is TGCAGCGTTGGTCTCGGGACCGCGAACACCGGGGAGCTGTTTTTT.